A single sample is the source of the 6 T cell receptor beta chains below, sequenced in a study of T cell repertoires in cytomegalovirus infection. TCRdb processed the reads anew with MiXCR; each CDR3 protein has one entry. The sample lists around 100,000 distinct CDR3 sequences; about 15% were seen once. The sample consisted of PBMCs. These receptors were collected from a human donor in good health (CMV status not recorded). Some clones in this sample may be carry-over from other donors' samples.

In its sample, this clonotype was seen many times. The chain recombines TRBV7-9 with TRBJ1-6, with 7 bases lining up with TRBD1. Trimming at V came to 4 bases and at J to 8 bases, leaving 11 bases not matched to a gene. The CDR3 loop spans 16 amino acids. In germline, CDR1 is SEHNR, CDR2 FQNEAQ (reference sequence). The CDR3 is CASSSSTTGRHSPLHF. CDR3 DNA sequence: TGTGCCAGCAGCTCATCCACGACAGGGAGGCATTCACCCCTCCACTTT. Combining the CDR3 with reference TRBV7-9 and TRBJ1-6 gives the whole variable domain DTGVSQNPRHKITKRGQNVTFRCDPISEHNRLYWYRQTLGQGPEFLTYFQNEAQLEKSRLLSDRFSAERPKGSFSTLEIQRTEQGDSAMYLCASSSSTTGRHSPLHFGNGTRLTVT.

This clonotype was recorded at least ten times. The chain recombines TRBV7-2 with TRBJ2-7, with D possibly matching TRBD2 (6 bases). Germline values: CDR1 SGHTA, CDR2 FQGNSA. With 1 base removed from V and 0 bases from J, the gap between germline ends came to 10 bases. This CDR3 has 15 amino acids. The CDR3 nucleotides are TGTGCCAGCAGCTTAGACGGAGCGGGCTCCTACGAGCAGTACTTC. Its protein product is CASSLDGAGSYEQYF.

The gene calls are TRBV6-6 and TRBJ1-2, with 8 bases aligning to TRBD1. Germline CDR1 MNHNY, CDR2 SVGAGI (reference sequence). The CDR3 is made up of 14 amino acids. Trimming took 4 bases from V and 6 from J; bases not matched to a gene: 7. The CDR3 region is CASSWTGMTNGYTF. Written as DNA, the CDR3 is TGTGCCAGCAGTTGGACAGGGATGACAAATGGCTACACCTTC.

This clonotype was observed at least ten times. J is TRBJ2-1 and V is TRBV20-1; D is possibly TRBD1 (5 bases). V lost 4 bases and J 2 bases, leaving 15 bases between the germline ends. Per germline, CDR1 DFQATT and CDR2 SNEGSKA (reference sequence). The CDR3 has 15 residues. In DNA form, the CDR3 reads TGCAGTGCTATAGATGGTCGGACACCCTACAATGAGCAGTTCTTC. Its translation is CSAIDGRTPYNEQFF.

This clonotype showed up many times. The chain links TRBV7-2 to TRBJ1-2; D is ambiguous. The CDR3 contains 13 residues. CDR1 is SGHTA and CDR2 is FQGNSA in the germline V gene. Trimming removed 3 bases from V and 4 bases from J, with 9 bases in between. The CDR3 spells CASSLSGGYGYTF. The CDR3 DNA reads TGTGCCAGCAGCTTGTCAGGTGGCTATGGCTACACCTTC. Looking up the rest from reference TRBV7-2 and TRBJ1-2 gives the full variable domain: GAGVSQSPSNKVTEKGKDVELRCDPISGHTALYWYRQSLGQGLEFLIYFQGNSAPDKSGLPSDRFSAERTGGSVSTLTIQRTQQEDSAVYLCASSLSGGYGYTFGSGTRLTVV.

V is TRBV5-1 and J is TRBJ2-1; 9 nucleotides match TRBD2. CDR1 and CDR2 from the germline V gene are SGHRS and YFSETQ. Unmatched junction bases numbered 8, after V lost 1 base and J lost 6 bases. This CDR3 region has 16 residues. CDR3 sequence: CASSLLGGGGSNEQFF. The CDR3 DNA sequence: TGCGCCAGCAGCTTGCTCGGCGGGGGGGGGTCCAATGAGCAGTTCTTC.